This T cell receptor beta chain originates from a study of T cells expressing NK-cell markers. The overall study: Sorted CD3+CD56-NKG2C+, CD3+CD56+NKG2C- and CD3+CD56+NKG2C+ T cells were the source of the TCR beta repertoires. Just one sequenced donor of eight was HCMV-seronegative, while seven were seropositive.

This CDR3 has 18 residues. Germline loops: CDR1 MNHEY, CDR2 SVGAGI. UMI-tagged 5'RACE template switching yielded the TCR beta cDNA. TCRdb reprocessed the 5' RACE reads and stores each CDR3 protein as one record, lacking DNA. This listing includes approximately 150,000 distinct CDR3 sequences. The clonotype was recovered from a woman aged 18-70 years in good health. Sample: blood T cells: a sorted CD56 or NKG2C T cell subset, CD4+ or CD8+ T cells, or bulk PBMC T cells (not recorded which). The V call is TRBV6-5, the J call TRBJ1-3; the D gene TCRdb calls, TRBD1, cannot be checked with no DNA. CDR3 amino acids: CASSYSGAKGFPGNTIYF.